Listed below are T cell receptor beta chains from one sample, sequenced in a study of T cell repertoires in cytomegalovirus infection. TCRdb reanalysed the reads using MiXCR and keeps one entry per CDR3 protein. This table has hundreds of thousands of distinct CDR3 sequences, 18% appearing once. The specimen was PBMCs. The receptors derive from a human donor in good health (CMV status not recorded). Some clones in this sample may be carry-over from other donors' samples. Each CDR3 is given without its conserved first and last residue. Fields, in order: J gene, V gene, clone size, CDR3 protein. Not all rows give a size; the values are once, few, many and, for expanded clones, a class.

J: TRBJ2-1
V: TRBV18
size: -
CDR3: ASSRPGTSGDNEQF

J: TRBJ2-1
V: TRBV7-2
size: few
CDR3: ASSPTGVSFDEQF

J: TRBJ1-5
V: TRBV20-1
size: few
CDR3: SARAGIEPQH

J: TRBJ1-6
V: TRBV4-1
size: -
CDR3: ASSQGYRFKNSPLH

J: TRBJ1-6
V: TRBV7-8
size: many
CDR3: ASSLGDSNSPLH

J: TRBJ1-1
V: TRBV28
size: many
CDR3: ASSAPGQGVGEAF

J: TRBJ2-5
V: TRBV5-1
size: -
CDR3: ASSLKVLVTETQY

J: TRBJ2-1
V: TRBV5-4
size: once
CDR3: ASSHGTSGYNEQF

J: TRBJ2-1
V: TRBV20-1
size: -
CDR3: SVGTGGFEQF

J: TRBJ2-3
V: TRBV20-1
size: few
CDR3: SARVATSTDTQY

J: TRBJ2-2
V: TRBV7-8
size: -
CDR3: ASSHRGSASGAITGGLV

J: TRBJ2-5
V: TRBV11-1
size: many
CDR3: ASSPRPSEAQY

J: TRBJ2-3
V: TRBV7-2
size: many
CDR3: ASRGGVSDTQY

J: TRBJ2-7
V: TRBV19
size: once
CDR3: ASRQGSSYEQN

J: TRBJ2-1
V: TRBV6-2/TRBV6-3
size: -
CDR3: ASLTPWRGPEQF

J: TRBJ2-1
V: TRBV7-2
size: many
CDR3: ASSLSGFSYNEQF

J: TRBJ2-2
V: TRBV7-6
size: many
CDR3: ASSLGPMGELF

J: TRBJ1-5
V: TRBV7-2
size: many
CDR3: ASSRPGQAGDQPQH

J: TRBJ2-5
V: TRBV6-6
size: few
CDR3: ASSYSNPGYETQY

J: TRBJ1-1
V: TRBV5-4
size: few
CDR3: ASSLSTYTEAF

J: TRBJ2-3
V: TRBV7-2
size: many
CDR3: ASSLYRGATDTQY

J: TRBJ2-1
V: TRBV7-2
size: medium-sized
CDR3: AGKFQPSSNEQF

J: TRBJ2-2
V: TRBV7-2
size: -
CDR3: ASSLDPGAIGELF

J: TRBJ2-3
V: TRBV7-2
size: many
CDR3: SMRPTGGNTQY

J: TRBJ2-1
V: TRBV7-9
size: few
CDR3: ASSRRTSGSAQQF

J: TRBJ1-1
V: TRBV4-1
size: -
CDR3: ASSSPPGGSGAF

J: TRBJ2-1
V: TRBV7-2
size: few
CDR3: ASSSVAGGLNEQF

J: TRBJ2-5
V: TRBV28
size: many
CDR3: ASSWRGARQETQY

J: TRBJ1-3
V: TRBV7-2
size: many
CDR3: ASSFDPGNTIY

J: TRBJ2-7
V: TRBV7-9
size: many
CDR3: ASSLIPDYEQY

J: TRBJ2-1
V: TRBV7-2
size: many
CDR3: ASSYRVQHEQF

J: TRBJ1-1
V: TRBV18
size: -
CDR3: ASSPPGIPTEAF

J: TRBJ1-2
V: TRBV29-1
size: few
CDR3: SVEDGLYGYT

J: TRBJ2-3
V: TRBV7-2
size: many
CDR3: ASSPQRGGLTDTQY

J: TRBJ1-4
V: TRBV7-2
size: few
CDR3: ASSLNPAANEKLF

J: TRBJ2-1
V: TRBV10-3
size: few
CDR3: AISEPSGLAGHNEQF

J: TRBJ1-1
V: TRBV19
size: -
CDR3: ASSDRPRGSTEAF

J: TRBJ2-1
V: TRBV20-1
size: many
CDR3: SALDPYEQF

J: TRBJ2-4
V: TRBV6-1
size: -
CDR3: ASSSPVVGKNIQY

J: TRBJ1-5
V: TRBV15
size: -
CDR3: ATSSGRLNQPQH

J: TRBJ2-3
V: TRBV6-5
size: -
CDR3: ASSPRGGARTDTQY

J: TRBJ2-3
V: TRBV10-3
size: few
CDR3: AISAASGTTKGTDTQY

J: TRBJ2-1
V: TRBV19
size: -
CDR3: AIPLSWSRSEQF

J: TRBJ2-5
V: TRBV18
size: many
CDR3: ASSSNTGTVQETQY

J: TRBJ2-5
V: TRBV7-2
size: few
CDR3: ASSLAWETQY